This is a list of T cell receptor beta chains from one sample in a study of cytomegalovirus exposure and HLA in healthy donors. TCRdb's copy holds only in-frame clones and misses some; the assay was immunoSEQ multiplex PCR. Its clone listing holds 150,000 to 200,000 clones. The sample consisted of PBMCs. The source is a man aged 25 to 45 in good health and CMV-seronegative. Each CDR3 is given with its conserved first and last residue. Fields, in order: D gene, V gene, J gene, CDR3 protein, CDR3 DNA. The D gene is left open where the match is weak.

-	TRBV6-1	TRBJ2-5	CASSEFPPGQLEETQYF	TGTGCCAGCAGTGAATTTCCCCCGGGACAACTAGAAGAGACCCAGTACTTC
-	TRBV19	TRBJ2-2	CASSIVGLAGELFF	TGTGCCAGTAGTATAGTGGGTCTAGCCGGGGAGCTGTTTTTT
-	TRBV4-1	TRBJ2-7	CASSQVGAIEQYF	TGCGCCAGCAGCCAAGTAGGGGCTATCGAGCAGTACTTC
TRBD2	TRBV28	TRBJ2-1	CASSLEVAGDARFF	TGTGCCAGCAGTTTAGAGGTAGCGGGAGACGCTCGGTTCTTC
-	TRBV19	TRBJ2-7	CASSIKGKYEQYF	TGTGCCAGTAGTATCAAGGGGAAGTACGAGCAGTACTTC
-	TRBV29-1	TRBJ1-2	CSVEEWGANYGYTF	TGCAGCGTTGAAGAGTGGGGGGCTAACTATGGCTACACCTTC
TRBD2	TRBV30	TRBJ2-7	CAWSKRGEIYEQYF	TGTGCCTGGAGTAAACGGGGGGAGATATACGAGCAGTACTTC
-	TRBV25-1	TRBJ1-1	CASSLRASEAFF	TGTGCCAGCAGCCTCAGGGCGTCAGAAGCTTTCTTT
TRBD1	TRBV4-2	TRBJ1-6	CASSLGQEQYNSPLHF	TGTGCCAGCAGCCTTGGACAGGAGCAATATAATTCACCCCTCCACTTT
-	TRBV30	TRBJ1-5	CAWSSQITDQPQHF	TGTGCCTGGAGTTCACAGATTACCGATCAGCCCCAGCATTTT
-	TRBV18	TRBJ1-2	CASSRPGIYGYTF	TGTGCCAGCTCACGGCCGGGGATCTATGGCTACACCTTC
-	TRBV5-1	TRBJ2-7	CASSLVSSSYEQYF	TGCGCCAGCAGCTTGGTATCCAGTTCATACGAGCAGTACTTC
TRBD2	TRBV10-3	TRBJ2-1	CAISVQGGSYNEQFF	TGTGCCATCAGTGTTCAGGGAGGGTCCTACAATGAGCAGTTCTTC
TRBD1	TRBV19	TRBJ1-2	CASRDRGYNYGYTF	TGTGCCAGTAGGGACAGGGGGTATAACTATGGCTACACCTTC
-	TRBV19	TRBJ1-1	CASSGQYTEAFF	TGTGCCAGTAGTGGGCAGTACACTGAAGCTTTCTTT
TRBD2	TRBV19	TRBJ2-1	CASSTLDWEGWEQFF	TGTGCCAGTAGTACCCTTGATTGGGAGGGTTGGGAGCAGTTCTTC
-	TRBV7-2	TRBJ2-7	CASSLAPGEAYEQYF	TGTGCCAGCAGCTTAGCGCCGGGGGAGGCCTACGAGCAGTACTTC
TRBD2	TRBV9	TRBJ2-7	CASSKGLAGSWYEQYF	TGTGCCAGCAGCAAGGGACTAGCGGGCTCTTGGTACGAGCAGTACTTC
TRBD1	TRBV2	TRBJ1-2	CASSESGTGGHGYTF	TGTGCCAGCAGTGAATCCGGGACAGGGGGCCATGGCTACACCTTC
TRBD1	TRBV6-5	TRBJ2-7	CASSLGQVSYEQYF	TGTGCCAGCAGTTTGGGACAGGTTTCCTACGAGCAGTACTTC
TRBD1	TRBV23-1	TRBJ1-1	CASSQSRDRGEAFF	TGCGCCAGCAGTCAATCGCGGGACAGGGGGGAAGCTTTCTTT
TRBD1	TRBV27	TRBJ1-3	CASSLGQAGNTIYF	TGTGCCAGCAGTTTGGGACAGGCTGGAAACACCATATATTTT
TRBD1	TRBV5-4	TRBJ1-1	CASSGTGAGTEAFF	TGTGCCAGCAGCGGAACAGGGGCTGGGACTGAAGCTTTCTTT
TRBD2	TRBV9	TRBJ2-7	CASSGPTSGTYEQYF	TGTGCCAGCAGCGGACCGACTAGCGGGACTTACGAGCAGTACTTC
-	TRBV6-1	TRBJ2-7	CASRGRASYEQYF	TGTGCCAGCCGCGGCAGGGCCTCCTACGAGCAGTACTTC
TRBD1	TRBV10-2	TRBJ2-5	CASRDRVETQYF	TGCGCCAGCAGAGACAGGGTTGAGACCCAGTACTTC
-	TRBV5-4	TRBJ2-3	CASSSGAGGTDTQYF	TGTGCCAGCAGCTCCGGGGCAGGGGGCACAGATACGCAGTATTTT
TRBD1	TRBV19	TRBJ2-3	CASSIDPGRGPDTQYF	TGTGCCAGTAGTATAGATCCAGGAAGGGGGCCAGATACGCAGTATTTT
TRBD2	TRBV6-5	TRBJ2-7	CASSYQNTGLAGEQYF	TGTGCCAGCAGTTACCAAAATACCGGACTAGCGGGCGAGCAGTACTTC
-	TRBV6-6	TRBJ2-7	CASSFSAGTYEQYF	TGTGCCAGCAGTTTTAGTGCGGGGACCTACGAGCAGTACTTC
TRBD1	TRBV5-1	TRBJ2-2	CASSPDRVAGELFF	TGCGCCAGCAGCCCGGACAGGGTGGCCGGGGAGCTGTTTTTT
TRBD2	TRBV6-1	TRBJ2-4	CASRSGSGDIQYF	TGTGCCAGCAGGAGCGGGAGCGGGGACATTCAGTACTTC
TRBD2	TRBV4-1	TRBJ2-7	CASSLWTSGRVRAYEQYF	TGCGCCAGCAGCTTGTGGACTAGCGGGAGGGTGAGGGCCTACGAGCAGTACTTC
TRBD1	TRBV4-2	TRBJ1-4	CASSQDKSGGNEKLFF	TGTGCCAGCAGCCAAGATAAGTCAGGGGGGAATGAAAAACTGTTTTTT
TRBD1	TRBV18	TRBJ2-2	CASSRGGQGNTGELFF	TGTGCCAGCTCACGAGGGGGACAGGGCAACACCGGGGAGCTGTTTTTT
TRBD2	TRBV7-8	TRBJ2-7	CASSLARREAQYF	TGTGCCAGCAGCTTAGCGCGACGGGAGGCGCAGTACTTC
TRBD2	TRBV4-1	TRBJ2-2	CASSQVSSGAKNTGELFF	TGCGCCAGCAGCCAAGTGTCTAGCGGGGCTAAGAACACCGGGGAGCTGTTTTTT
TRBD1	TRBV6-5	TRBJ1-5	CASSPGTGRGQPQHF	TGTGCCAGCAGCCCCGGGACAGGGCGCGGGCAGCCCCAGCATTTT
-	TRBV4-3	TRBJ1-4	CASSQDFPSGATNEKLFF	TGCGCCAGCAGCCAAGATTTCCCCTCAGGGGCAACTAATGAAAAACTGTTTTTT
-	TRBV29-1	TRBJ2-1	CSAPQAGVERGWDEQFF	TGCAGCGCCCCCCAAGCAGGGGTCGAACGCGGTTGGGATGAGCAGTTCTTC
TRBD2	TRBV10-2	TRBJ2-7	CASSAGGGYEQYF	TGCGCCAGCAGTGCGGGAGGCGGATACGAGCAGTACTTC
TRBD1	TRBV7-6	TRBJ1-2	CASSSGTGGSHGYTF	TGTGCCAGCAGCTCCGGGACAGGGGGCTCCCACGGCTACACCTTC
-	TRBV7-3	TRBJ2-3	CASSLNSPSTDTQYF	TGTGCCAGCAGCTTAAATTCCCCAAGCACGGATACGCAGTATTTT
TRBD1	TRBV6-4	TRBJ2-5	CASSDSVQGDETQYF	TGTGCCAGCAGTGACTCCGTACAGGGGGATGAGACCCAGTACTTC
-	TRBV28	TRBJ1-5	CASSLPDNQPQHF	TGTGCCAGCAGTTTACCAGACAATCAGCCCCAGCATTTT
-	TRBV11-3	TRBJ1-2	CASSLGNTGSVNYGYTF	TGTGCCAGCAGCTTAGGTAACACAGGGTCGGTGAACTATGGCTACACCTTC
-	TRBV4-1	TRBJ1-2	CASSQVSGTNYGYTF	TGCGCCAGCAGCCAAGTCTCCGGGACTAACTATGGCTACACCTTC
TRBD2	TRBV7-3	TRBJ2-1	CASSLGLANYNEQFF	TGTGCCAGCAGCTTGGGACTAGCGAACTACAATGAGCAGTTCTTC
TRBD2	TRBV6-5	TRBJ2-7	CASSYSAGGWYEQYF	TGTGCCAGCAGTTACTCTGCGGGAGGATGGTACGAGCAGTACTTC
TRBD1	TRBV28	TRBJ2-7	CASEGQRTMRSYEQYF	TGTGCCAGCGAGGGACAGAGAACAATGAGGTCCTACGAGCAGTACTTC
-	TRBV7-9	TRBJ1-1	CASILQGDTEAFF	TGTGCCAGCATCCTTCAAGGGGACACTGAAGCTTTCTTT
TRBD2	TRBV4-2	TRBJ2-1	CASSQQRETHNEQFF	TGTGCCAGCAGCCAACAGCGGGAGACCCACAATGAGCAGTTCTTC